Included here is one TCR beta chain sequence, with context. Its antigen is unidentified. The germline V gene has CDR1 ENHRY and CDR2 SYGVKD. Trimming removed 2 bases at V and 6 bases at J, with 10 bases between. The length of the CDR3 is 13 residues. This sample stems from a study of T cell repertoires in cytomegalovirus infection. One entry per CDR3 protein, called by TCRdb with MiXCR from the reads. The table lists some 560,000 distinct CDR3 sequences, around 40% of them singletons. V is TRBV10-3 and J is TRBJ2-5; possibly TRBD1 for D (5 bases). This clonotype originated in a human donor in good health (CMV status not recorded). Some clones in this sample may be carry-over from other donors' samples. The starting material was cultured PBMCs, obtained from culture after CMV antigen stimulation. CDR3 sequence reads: CAISEVQGQTQYF. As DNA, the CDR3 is TGTGCCATCAGTGAGGTGCAGGGTCAGACCCAGTACTTC.